Detailed here is one TCR beta chain. This sample was included in a study of blood T cell repertoires in COVID-19. Across the study: Acute-phase and convalescent COVID-19 samples originated in the United States, Italy and Spain.

Original handling: How many nucleated cells were present was estimated from reference gene primer amplification. Profiling relied on immunoSEQ multiplex PCR, and the TCRdb table lists in-frame clones only, not all of them. V, J and clone size are taken as reported in that table, and D and trimming were inferred from the DNA itself. The repertoire holds approximately 50,000 clones, with more than 80% as singletons. The germline V gene encodes CDR1 SGHDT and CDR2 YYEEEE. J was trimmed by 2 bases and V by 2 bases; bases with no gene match: 8. The CDR3 has 17 amino acids. The specimen was peripheral blood. The genes are TRBV5-6 and TRBJ2-3; 10 bases line up with TRBD2. The receptor was derived from a man in his sixties with acute or convalescent COVID-19. The CDR3 DNA sequence: TGTGCCAGCAGCTTACTAGCGGGGATGTTCCTCACAGATACGCAGTATTTT. Amino acids: CASSLLAGMFLTDTQYF.